Following are 20 T cell receptor beta chains from one sample sequenced in a study of shared clonotypes between healthy human individuals. Assay used: immunoSEQ multiplex PCR; TCRdb lists only in-frame clones, some missing. The sample yields nearly 1 million clones, more than 75% seen once. Sequenced material: memory CD4+ T cells sorted from blood. Subset specified: CD45RA-negative fraction. These receptors were obtained from a man younger than 35 in good health.

V is TRBV10-3 and J is TRBJ2-3; 8 nucleotides align to TRBD2. V lost 7 bases and J lost 3; bases outside the gene matches: 6. Per the germline V gene, CDR1 is ENHRY and CDR2 is SYGVKD. The CDR3 runs to 14 residues. The CDR3: CAIMGLEGTDTQYF. The DNA for the CDR3 is TGTGCCATCATGGGACTAGAGGGAACAGATACGCAGTATTTT.

CDR3 nucleotides: TGTGCCAGCAGATCTGGACTAGCGGGAGCCTACGAGCAGTACTTC. Translating gives CASRSGLAGAYEQYF. The chain employs TRBV6-5 and TRBJ2-7, with 13 bases matching TRBD2. Trimming removed 6 bases from V and 2 bases from J; junction bases left unmatched: 4. This CDR3 is 15 amino acids long. CDR1 and CDR2 (germline): MNHEY, SVGAGI.

The chain joins TRBV28 to TRBJ2-3; no clear D gene. V shed 3 bases and J shed 6 bases, with 13 bases lying between them. CDR3 length: 14 residues. Per germline, CDR1 MDHEN and CDR2 SYDVKM. The CDR3 sequence is CASSLSTVGDTQYF. DNA of the CDR3: TGTGCCAGCAGTTTGTCCACAGTGGGGGATACGCAGTATTTT.

This clone has only a few counts. The rearrangement joins TRBV5-1 to TRBJ1-4; D gene unclear. Per germline, CDR1 SGHRS and CDR2 YFSETQ. The CDR3 totals 15 residues. V lost 2 bases and J 2 bases, leaving 10 bases between the germline ends. The CDR3 region is CASSFSGVTNEKLFF. CDR3 DNA: TGCGCCAGCAGCTTCTCCGGGGTCACTAATGAAAAACTGTTTTTT.

This chain links TRBV19 with TRBJ2-2; 8 nucleotides agree with TRBD2. CDR3 length: 15 residues. Per germline, CDR1 LNHDA and CDR2 SQIVND (reference sequence). J was trimmed by 5 bases and V by 6 bases; bases with no gene match: 8. The CDR3 sequence is CASRPSGSLTGELFF. The CDR3 region has the DNA TGTGCCAGTAGACCCAGCGGGAGTCTAACCGGGGAGCTGTTTTTT.

The CDR3 loop reads CASRQGPGTGNEKLFF. The CDR3 nucleotides are TGTGCCAGCAGACAGGGCCCCGGGACAGGGAATGAAAAACTGTTTTTT. This chain uses TRBV5-5 with TRBJ1-4; TRBD1 matches 9 bases. In germline, CDR1 is SGHKS, CDR2 YYEKEE (reference sequence). The junction had 10 bases not matched to a gene; V was cut back by 5 bases and J by 5 bases. The CDR3 consists of 16 residues.

This clone was detected ten times or more. The chain joins TRBV4-1 to TRBJ1-3, with 9 bases fitting TRBD1. Germline V gives CDR1 MGHRA, CDR2 YSYEKL. V lost 0 bases to trimming and J lost 0 bases; unmatched junction nucleotides: 9. There are 19 residues in the CDR3. The CDR3 is CASSQEEVRTGVSGNTIYF. The CDR3 DNA reads TGCGCCAGCAGCCAAGAAGAGGTGAGGACAGGGGTCTCTGGAAACACCATATATTTT.

The chain carries TRBV5-4 and TRBJ1-1; D gene ambiguous. The germline CDR1 and CDR2 sequences are SGHNT and YYREEE (reference sequence). CDR3 length: 14 residues. V lost 3 bases and J 0 bases, leaving 9 bases between the germline ends. CDR3 nucleotide sequence: TGTGCCAGCAGCTCGGGCCCCATGAACACTGAAGCTTTCTTT. The encoded protein is CASSSGPMNTEAFF.

A few counts support this clone. V is TRBV5-1 and J is TRBJ1-2; D perhaps matches TRBD1 (6 bases). The CDR3 sequence is 16 residues long. Trimming took 1 base from V and 0 from J, leaving 13 bases between them. CDR1 SGHRS and CDR2 YFSETQ come from the germline V gene. DNA for the CDR3: TGCGCCAGCAGCTTGACAGGGTCCGCGGCTAACTATGGCTACACCTTC. Its translation: CASSLTGSAANYGYTF.

This rearrangement joins TRBV20-1 to TRBJ2-3; D gene uncertain. Germline V CDR1 and CDR2: DFQATT, SNEGSKA (reference sequence). This CDR3 region has 11 residues. Trimming removed 4 bases from V and 2 bases from J, with 4 bases in between. DNA for the CDR3: TGCAGTGCTAAAGTCACAGATACGCAGTATTTT. This sequence encodes CSAKVTDTQYF.

CDR3 nucleotides: TGCGCCAGCGCTACCCGGGGACCAACGAACACCGGGGAGCTGTTTTTT. Translated: CASATRGPTNTGELFF. The rearrangement uses TRBV5-1 and TRBJ2-2; D could derive from TRBD1 or TRBD2 (5 bases each). The V end lost 7 bases, the J end lost 0 bases, and 16 bases lay between the germline ends. The CDR3 consists of 16 residues. The V gene's germline CDR1 is SGHRS and CDR2 YFSETQ.

The genes are TRBV28 and TRBJ1-2; no definite D call. V was pared by 1 base and J by 2 bases, with 5 bases between. The CDR3 sequence is 13 residues long. Germline V CDR1 and CDR2: MDHEN, SYDVKM. The CDR3 region is CASSLLVNYGYTF. CDR3 nucleotide sequence: TGTGCCAGCAGTTTATTAGTAAACTATGGCTACACCTTC.

The CDR3 DNA sequence: TGTGCCAGCAGACCCTCGAGGGGTAAGAAAACCGGGGAGCTGTTTTTT. It yields the protein CASRPSRGKKTGELFF. The V gene is TRBV28, the J gene TRBJ2-2; TRBD1 or TRBD2 may be the D gene (5 bases each). Trimming removed 6 bases from V and 5 bases from J, with 19 bases in between. The CDR3 has 16 amino acids. From germline, CDR1 is MDHEN and CDR2 SYDVKM.

In regard to this clone: The same CDR3 can be traced to other DNA sequences in this sample. The J gene is TRBJ1-2, the V gene TRBV30; D is ambiguous. Trimming took off 0 bases at V and 8 bases at J, with 7 bases between the two ends. CDR1 GTSNPN and CDR2 SVGIG come from the germline V gene (reference sequence). The CDR3 consists of 11 residues. Here the CDR3 reads CAWSVGGGYTF. The CDR3 bases are TGTGCCTGGAGTGTAGGAGGAGGCTACACCTTC.

A remark on this clone: The same CDR3 is also encoded by other DNA sequences in this sample. The CDR3 is CASSLGLAAYNEQFF. CDR3 coding DNA: TGTGCCAGCAGCTTGGGACTAGCGGCCTACAATGAGCAGTTCTTC. The chain carries TRBV11-2 and TRBJ2-1, with TRBD2 matching over 11 bases. CDR3 length equals 15 residues. The germline V gene has CDR1 SGHAT and CDR2 FQNNGV. The junction had 0 bases not matched to a gene; V was cut back by 3 bases and J by 2 bases.

Worth noting for this clone: Relative to the germline gene, one junction end is altered; a read error may explain this. The chain recombines TRBV5-1 with TRBJ2-3; 7 bases line up with TRBD2. CDR3 length equals 14 residues. Per germline, CDR1 SGHRS and CDR2 YFSETQ. The CDR3 sequence: CASRLGGSTDTQYF. The DNA of the CDR3 is TGCGCCAGCAGGTTGGGAGGGAGCACAGATACGCAGTATTTT.

This clone appeared a few times. The CDR3 region is CASSLSLTGDPLEQYF. CDR3 coding DNA: TGTGCCAGCAGTTTATCCCTGACAGGGGACCCCCTCGAGCAGTACTTC. J is TRBJ2-7 and V is TRBV27; 8 bases line up with TRBD1. The CDR3 is made up of 16 amino acids. The V segment lost 0 bases and the J segment 6 bases; nucleotides outside the gene matches: 10. Per the germline V gene, CDR1 is MNHEY and CDR2 is SMNVEV (reference sequence).

This clone occurred once. The CDR3 sequence: CASTGRSTNEKLFF. In nucleotides, the CDR3 is TGTGCCAGCACTGGACGGTCAACTAATGAAAAACTGTTTTTT. The genes are TRBV7-2 and TRBJ1-4, with D uncertain. V was shortened by 7 bases and J by 0 bases, with 9 bases between the two germline ends. The CDR3 has 14 amino acids. Looked up from germline, CDR1 is SGHTA and CDR2 is FQGNSA.

The V call is TRBV6-6, the J call TRBJ2-7; D call uncertain. This CDR3 region has 13 residues. V lost 4 bases to trimming and J lost 0 bases, with 7 bases between them. Per the germline V gene, CDR1 is MNHNY and CDR2 is SVGAGI (reference sequence). The CDR3 protein is CASSSFSSYEQYF. DNA of the CDR3: TGTGCCAGCAGTTCCTTTAGCTCCTACGAGCAGTACTTC.

This rearrangement joins TRBV12-5 to TRBJ2-5; 8 bases map to TRBD1. V lost 3 bases and J lost 4; bases outside the gene matches: 7. Germline values: CDR1 LGHNT, CDR2 FRNRAP. The CDR3 extends over 15 amino acids. The CDR3 spells CASGLGQGSGETQYF. The CDR3, as DNA: TGTGCTAGTGGTTTAGGACAGGGTAGTGGAGAGACCCAGTACTTC.